This entry lists 21 T cell receptor beta chains sequenced from one sample in a study of blood T cell repertoires in COVID-19. The repertoire was sequenced with immunoSEQ multiplex PCR; TCRdb's copy has only in-frame clones and lacks some. The sample records 70,000 to 90,000 clones, 86% being singletons. Source material: peripheral blood. The receptors stem from a middle-aged man with active COVID-19.

J is TRBJ2-5 and V is TRBV4-2; TRBD2 might be the D (6 bases). Germline loops: CDR1 LGHNA, CDR2 YNFKEQ. The CDR3 loop spans 15 amino acids. Trimming pared 1 base from V and 5 bases from J, leaving 14 bases between. The CDR3 DNA reads TGTGCCAGCAGCCAAGCTCGGGGGAGTGGGGAGACCCAGTACTTC. This codes for CASSQARGSGETQYF.

The CDR3 DNA reads as TGTGCCAGCAGTGAAGCCGGGGGGCCGGTGGACGAGCAGTACTTC. Translated: CASSEAGGPVDEQYF. The rearrangement links TRBV25-1 to TRBJ2-7, with D tentatively TRBD2 (7 bases). The germline gives CDR1 MGHDK, CDR2 SYGVNS. This CDR3 comprises 15 residues. Trimming took 2 bases from V and 5 from J, leaving 16 bases between them.

This clone was detected once. The chain uses TRBV7-2 and TRBJ2-3; maybe TRBD1 (6 bases). The CDR3 is 18 residues long. Germline assignment: CDR1 SGHTA and CDR2 FQGNSA. The V end lost 2 bases, the J end lost 3 bases, and 21 bases lay between the germline ends. The DNA of the CDR3 is TGTGCCAGCAGCTTAAGCTACCCGGGACAAAATCCAACAGATACGCAGTATTTT. This encodes CASSLSYPGQNPTDTQYF.

This chain uses TRBV6-5 with TRBJ1-2; D is possibly TRBD1 (6 bases). V was pared by 7 bases and J by 2 bases, with 17 bases between. From germline, CDR1 is MNHEY and CDR2 SVGAGI. CDR3 length: 15 amino acids. The CDR3 is CASNRGGRPNYGYTF. The CDR3 region has the DNA TGTGCCAGCAACCGCGGGGGGCGCCCGAACTATGGCTACACCTTC.

The rearrangement uses TRBV7-7 and TRBJ1-1; D is unresolved. With 5 bases removed from V and 0 bases from J, the gap between germline ends came to 7 bases. This CDR3 region has 13 residues. Germline CDR1 is SSHAT and CDR2 is FNYEAQ (reference sequence). CDR3: CASSPSMNTEAFF. As DNA, the CDR3 is TGTGCCAGCAGCCCAAGCATGAACACTGAAGCTTTCTTT.

The chain recombines TRBV9 with TRBJ1-6; 7 nucleotides align to TRBD1. The germline V gene encodes CDR1 SGDLS and CDR2 YYNGEE. V shed 0 bases and J 7 bases; nucleotides not matched to a gene: 4. This CDR3 spans 15 amino acids. CDR3 DNA sequence: TGTGCCAGCAGCGTAGGAGGGGGCGTGAATTCACCCCTCCACTTT. Its translation: CASSVGGGVNSPLHF. The full variable domain, with the rest looked up from reference TRBV9 and TRBJ1-6, is DSGVTQTPKHLITATGQRVTLRCSPRSGDLSVYWYQQSLDQGLQFLIQYYNGEERAKGNILERFSAQQFPDLHSELNLSSLELGDSALYFCASSVGGGVNSPLHFGNGTRLTVT.

For the CDR3, the DNA is TGTGCCAGCAGCGCCCAGAGCGGGAATTCACCCCTCCACTTT. This sequence encodes CASSAQSGNSPLHF. The chain has TRBV9 and TRBJ1-6; D is undetermined. Deletions cut 3 bases from V and 7 bases from J, with 11 bases between. This CDR3 contains 14 residues. CDR1 is SGDLS, CDR2 YYNGEE, per germline.

This chain joins TRBV27 and TRBJ2-2; TRBD1 aligns across 7 bases. V shed 8 bases, J shed 0 bases, and the junction held 9 bases outside the gene matches. Germline lookup yields CDR1 MNHEY and CDR2 SMNVEV (reference sequence). This CDR3 has 16 residues. In nucleotides, the CDR3 is TGTGCCAGCCGAACCCTAGGGACAGCGAACACCGGGGAGCTGTTTTTT. Its protein is CASRTLGTANTGELFF.

The chain carries TRBV7-3 and TRBJ2-5; 10 bases match TRBD1. In germline, CDR1 is SGHTA, CDR2 FQGTGA. After removal of 1 base from V and 4 bases from J, the junction contained 3 bases not matched to a gene. There are 15 residues in the CDR3. The CDR3 reads CASSLRQGARETQYF. CDR3 nucleotides: TGTGCCAGCAGCTTAAGACAGGGGGCGCGAGAGACCCAGTACTTC.

The J gene is TRBJ2-7, the V gene TRBV27; 8 bases agree with TRBD1. This CDR3 comprises 14 residues. The germline V gene encodes CDR1 MNHEY and CDR2 SMNVEV (reference sequence). The V gene end was trimmed by 4 bases and the J gene end by 3 bases; junction bases not matched to a gene: 5. CDR3 nucleotide sequence: TGTGCCAGCAGTTCGACCGGGACAGGCTACGAGCAGTACTTC. Its translation is CASSSTGTGYEQYF.

This clone was seen just once. The gene calls are TRBV28 and TRBJ1-1, with D perhaps TRBD1 (5 bases). Trimming removed 3 bases at V and 8 bases at J, with 7 bases between. The CDR3 has 11 residues. CDR1 is MDHEN and CDR2 is SYDVKM in the germline V gene. Written as DNA, the CDR3 is TGTGCCAGCAGTTTCTACAGGGAAGCTTTCTTT. This encodes CASSFYREAFF.

V is TRBV5-1 and J is TRBJ2-5, with D perhaps matching TRBD2 (7 bases). From germline, CDR1 is SGHRS and CDR2 YFSETQ. V lost 2 bases to trimming and J lost 4 bases, with 15 bases between them. This CDR3 contains 15 residues. The CDR3 DNA reads TGCGCCAGCAGCTTTCGGGGGGCCTTGGGAGAGACCCAGTACTTC. This encodes CASSFRGALGETQYF.

V is TRBV12-3 or TRBV12-4 and J is TRBJ2-5; perhaps TRBD1 as D (5 bases). Trimming took 4 bases from V and 2 from J, leaving 8 bases between them. The CDR3 extends over 13 amino acids. Here the CDR3 reads CASSSPGQETQYF. In DNA, the CDR3 is TGTGCCAGCAGTTCACCAGGGCAAGAGACCCAGTACTTC.

The rearrangement uses TRBV9 and TRBJ2-7; no clear D gene. Trimming pared 2 bases from V and 5 bases from J, leaving 14 bases between. Per germline, CDR1 SGDLS and CDR2 YYNGEE. The CDR3 has 14 residues. In DNA form, the CDR3 reads TGTGCCAGCAGCGTCGGCAGCGAGTGGCACGAGCAGTACTTC. Protein sequence: CASSVGSEWHEQYF. The variable domain in full, completed from reference TRBV9 and TRBJ2-7, reads DSGVTQTPKHLITATGQRVTLRCSPRSGDLSVYWYQQSLDQGLQFLIQYYNGEERAKGNILERFSAQQFPDLHSELNLSSLELGDSALYFCASSVGSEWHEQYFGPGTRLTVT.

This chain uses TRBV6-5 with TRBJ1-4; D call uncertain. The CDR3 covers 13 residues. Between the trimmed V and J ends, which lost 2 bases and 4 bases, there was a span of 5 bases. The V gene's germline CDR1 is MNHEY and CDR2 SVGAGI. The CDR3 DNA is TGTGCCAGCAGTTACAGCTTTAATGAAAAACTGTTTTTT. It translates to CASSYSFNEKLFF.

The rearrangement joins TRBV7-2 to TRBJ1-1, with D unclear. The germline gives CDR1 SGHTA, CDR2 FQGNSA. CDR3 length equals 14 residues. V was trimmed by 0 bases and J by 1 base, leaving 6 bases between them. The DNA of the CDR3 is TGTGCCAGCAGCTTAGCCGCAGGGAACACTGAAGCTTTCTTT. Protein sequence: CASSLAAGNTEAFF.

The chain has TRBV30 and TRBJ1-4; possible D gene TRBD1, 6 bases. The V end lost 8 bases, the J end lost 10 bases, and 17 bases lay between the germline ends. Germline V gene lookup returns CDR1 GTSNPN and CDR2 SVGIG (reference sequence). This CDR3 comprises 12 residues. The CDR3 DNA reads as TGTGCCGGGGGTACAGGGTCGGGAAAACTGTTTTTT. Its translation: CAGGTGSGKLFF.

V usage is TRBV4-2 and J usage is TRBJ1-2, with 8 bases fitting TRBD1. Trimming cost V 0 bases and J 8 bases; bases outside gene matches: 8. The germline V gene encodes CDR1 LGHNA and CDR2 YNFKEQ. This CDR3 region has 15 residues. The CDR3 loop is CASSQEMDRVYGYTF. CDR3 bases: TGTGCCAGCAGCCAAGAAATGGACAGGGTTTACGGCTACACCTTC.

V gene TRBV5-1 combines with J gene TRBJ1-5; D is possibly TRBD1 (5 bases). The CDR3 is 14 residues long. Germline V gene lookup returns CDR1 SGHRS and CDR2 YFSETQ. V gave up 4 bases and J gave up 7 bases, with 15 bases separating them. The CDR3 reads CASSAGGVEQPQHF. The CDR3 region has the DNA TGCGCCAGCAGCGCGGGGGGGGTGGAGCAGCCCCAGCATTTT.

This sequence joins TRBV11-2 and TRBJ2-3; TRBD2 agrees at 11 bases. The germline CDR1 and CDR2 sequences are SGHAT and FQNNGV. Trimming cost V 6 bases and J 3 bases; bases outside gene matches: 14. The CDR3 length is 18 residues. The CDR3 is CASRRPFSGRAGTDTQYF. In nucleotides, the CDR3 is TGTGCCAGCAGGAGGCCTTTTAGCGGGAGGGCCGGGACAGATACGCAGTATTTT.

This clone has just a few counts. V usage is TRBV10-3 and J usage is TRBJ1-1, with 11 positions matching TRBD1. The CDR3 consists of 18 residues. The ends lost 0 bases at V and 5 bases at J; junction bases unmatched: 11. Germline V gene data show CDR1 as ENHRY and CDR2 as SYGVKD. This CDR3 is CAISESLRGQGAGTEAFF. The CDR3 DNA sequence: TGTGCCATCAGTGAGTCTCTCCGAGGACAGGGGGCAGGGACTGAAGCTTTCTTT.